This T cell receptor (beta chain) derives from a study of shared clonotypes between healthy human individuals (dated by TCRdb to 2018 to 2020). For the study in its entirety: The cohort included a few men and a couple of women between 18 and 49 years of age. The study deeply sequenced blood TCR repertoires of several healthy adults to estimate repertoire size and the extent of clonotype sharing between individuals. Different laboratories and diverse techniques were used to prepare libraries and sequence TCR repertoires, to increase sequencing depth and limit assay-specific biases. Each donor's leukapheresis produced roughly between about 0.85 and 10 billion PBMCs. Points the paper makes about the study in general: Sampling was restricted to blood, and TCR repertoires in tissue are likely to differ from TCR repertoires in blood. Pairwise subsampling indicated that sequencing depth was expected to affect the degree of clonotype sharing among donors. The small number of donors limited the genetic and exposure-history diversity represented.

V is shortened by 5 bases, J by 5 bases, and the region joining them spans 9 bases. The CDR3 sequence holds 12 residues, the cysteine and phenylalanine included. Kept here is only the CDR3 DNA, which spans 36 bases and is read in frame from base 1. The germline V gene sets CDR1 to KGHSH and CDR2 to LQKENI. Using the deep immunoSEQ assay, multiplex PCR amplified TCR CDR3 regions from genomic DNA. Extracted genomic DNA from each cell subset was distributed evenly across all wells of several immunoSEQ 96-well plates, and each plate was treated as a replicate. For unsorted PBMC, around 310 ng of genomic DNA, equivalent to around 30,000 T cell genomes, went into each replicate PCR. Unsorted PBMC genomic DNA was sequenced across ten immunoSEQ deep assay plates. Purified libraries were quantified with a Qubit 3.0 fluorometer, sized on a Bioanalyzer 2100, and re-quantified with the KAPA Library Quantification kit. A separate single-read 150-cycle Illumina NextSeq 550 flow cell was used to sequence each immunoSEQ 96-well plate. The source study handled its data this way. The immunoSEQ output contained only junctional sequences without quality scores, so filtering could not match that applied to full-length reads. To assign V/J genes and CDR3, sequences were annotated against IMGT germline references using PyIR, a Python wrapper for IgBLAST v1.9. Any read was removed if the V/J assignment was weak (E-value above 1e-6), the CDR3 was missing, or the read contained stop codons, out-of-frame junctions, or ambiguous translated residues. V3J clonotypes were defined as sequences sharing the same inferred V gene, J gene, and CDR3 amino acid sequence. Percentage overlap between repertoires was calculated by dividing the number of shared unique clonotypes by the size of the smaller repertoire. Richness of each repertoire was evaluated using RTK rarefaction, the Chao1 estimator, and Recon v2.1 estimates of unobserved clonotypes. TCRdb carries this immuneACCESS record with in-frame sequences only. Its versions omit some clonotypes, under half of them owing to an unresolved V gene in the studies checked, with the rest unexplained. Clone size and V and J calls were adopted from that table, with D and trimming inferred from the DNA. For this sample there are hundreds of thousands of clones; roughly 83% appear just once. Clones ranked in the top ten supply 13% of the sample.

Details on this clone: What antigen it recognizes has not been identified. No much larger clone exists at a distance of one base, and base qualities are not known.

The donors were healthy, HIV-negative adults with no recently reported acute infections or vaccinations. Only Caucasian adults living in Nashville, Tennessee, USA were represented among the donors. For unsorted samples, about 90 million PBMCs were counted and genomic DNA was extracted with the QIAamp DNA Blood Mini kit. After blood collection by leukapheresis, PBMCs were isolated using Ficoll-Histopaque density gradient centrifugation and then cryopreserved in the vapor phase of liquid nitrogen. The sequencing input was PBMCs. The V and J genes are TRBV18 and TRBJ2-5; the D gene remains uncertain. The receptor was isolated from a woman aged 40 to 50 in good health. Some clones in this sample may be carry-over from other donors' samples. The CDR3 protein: CASSNQMETQYF. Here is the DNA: TGTGCCAGCTCAAATCAAATGGAGACCCAGTACTTC.